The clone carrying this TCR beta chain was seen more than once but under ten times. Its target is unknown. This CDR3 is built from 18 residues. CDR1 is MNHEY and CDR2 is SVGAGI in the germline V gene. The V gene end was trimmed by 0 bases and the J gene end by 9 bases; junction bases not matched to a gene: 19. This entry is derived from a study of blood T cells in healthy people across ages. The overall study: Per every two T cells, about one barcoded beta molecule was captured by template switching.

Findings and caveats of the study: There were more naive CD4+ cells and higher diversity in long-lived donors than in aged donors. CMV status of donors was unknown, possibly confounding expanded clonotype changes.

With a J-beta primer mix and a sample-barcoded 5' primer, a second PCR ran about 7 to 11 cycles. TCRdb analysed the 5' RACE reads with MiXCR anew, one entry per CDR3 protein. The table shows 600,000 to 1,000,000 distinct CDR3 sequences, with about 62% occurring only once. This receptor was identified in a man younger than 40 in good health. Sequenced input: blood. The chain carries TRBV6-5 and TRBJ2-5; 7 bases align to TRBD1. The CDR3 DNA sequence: TGTGCCAGCAGTTACTCAACCGCCGGGACAGAAGTGTCAGGGGCCCAGTACTTC. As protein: CASSYSTAGTEVSGAQYF.